These 13 T cell receptor beta chains were sequenced from one sample in a study of T-cell reconstitution after alpha-beta-depleted transplantation in children. Unique molecular identifiers featured in how the TCRbeta library was prepared. TCRdb processed the PCR reads anew with MiXCR; each CDR3 protein has one entry. The data show hundreds of thousands of distinct CDR3 sequences, 10% to 15% seen once. The material sequenced was PBMCs, taken from the stem cell graft. All receptors derive from a human donor who donated a stem cell graft to a child with Fanconi anemia.

This clonotype was seen a few times. The genes are TRBV12-3 or TRBV12-4 and TRBJ2-1, with 11 nucleotides matching TRBD2. The V and J ends lost 5 bases and 3 bases, in that order; junction bases with no gene match: 12. CDR3 length: 18 amino acids. The CDR3 DNA sequence: TGTGCCAGCAGTCACGCAACCTCTAGCGGGAGGTACTACAATGAGCAGTTCTTC. Its protein is CASSHATSSGRYYNEQFF.

This clonotype came up a few times. The CDR3 nucleotides read TGTGCCAGCAGTTTAGGGGAGGGCCAGCAATATGGCTACACCTTC. Protein sequence: CASSLGEGQQYGYTF. The chain links TRBV12-3 or TRBV12-4 to TRBJ1-2, with D hard to call. The CDR3 covers 15 residues. Trimming shortened V by 1 base and J by 5 bases, and 14 bases separated the two germline ends.

The gene calls are TRBV5-1 and TRBJ1-2; 10 bases align to TRBD1. The CDR3 has 15 residues. Unmatched junction bases numbered 8, after V lost 4 bases and J lost 5 bases. In germline, CDR1 is SGHRS, CDR2 YFSETQ. The CDR3 loop is CASSPGQGESYGYTF. The CDR3 DNA follows: TGCGCCAGCAGCCCCGGACAGGGGGAATCATATGGCTACACCTTC.

The chain has TRBV12-3 or TRBV12-4 and TRBJ2-3, with D perhaps TRBD1 (6 bases). The V end lost 7 bases, the J end lost 4 bases, and 15 bases lay between the germline ends. The CDR3 is 14 amino acids. CDR3 DNA sequence: TGTGCCAGCAAGAGGACAGCCTCATCAGATACGCAGTATTTT. Its protein product is CASKRTASSDTQYF.

The CDR3: CASREIQGQPQHF. In DNA, the CDR3 is TGTGCCAGCAGGGAAATACAGGGCCAGCCCCAGCATTTT. V gene TRBV6-1 combines with J gene TRBJ1-5; D perhaps matches TRBD1 (6 bases). This CDR3 is 13 amino acids long. The V gene lost 6 bases and the J gene lost 7 bases, with 13 bases spanning the gap. Per germline, CDR1 MNHNS and CDR2 SASEGT.

This clonotype was seen at least ten times. V and J are TRBV4-3 and TRBJ1-3, with 7 bases matching TRBD1. The V and J ends lost 3 bases and 5 bases, in that order; junction bases with no gene match: 7. The germline CDR1 and CDR2 sequences are LGHNA and YSLEER. The CDR3 length is 15 residues. CDR3 nucleotides: TGCGCCAGCAGCCAGGGAGGACAGGCTCGAAACACCATATATTTT. This gives the protein CASSQGGQARNTIYF.

In its sample, this clonotype was seen many times. This chain connects TRBV5-6 to TRBJ2-1; a possible D gene is TRBD2 (5 bases). Between the trimmed V and J ends, which lost 5 bases and 4 bases, there was a span of 16 bases. The CDR3 is 15 residues long. Germline-derived CDR1 and CDR2 are SGHDT and YYEEEE. The DNA for the CDR3 is TGTGCCAGCAGTCGACTACTAATAGCTTACAATGAGCAGTTCTTC. It specifies CASSRLLIAYNEQFF.

V gene TRBV5-1 combines with J gene TRBJ1-5, with 8 bases identical to TRBD1. Germline V gives CDR1 SGHRS, CDR2 YFSETQ. V lost 2 bases, J lost 4 bases, and 5 bases stayed unmatched. This CDR3 has 15 residues. CDR3 nucleotide sequence: TGCGCCAGCAGCTTTTCAGGGGGCGGGAATCAGCCCCAGCATTTT. It translates to CASSFSGGGNQPQHF.

The chain links TRBV6-2 or TRBV6-3 to TRBJ1-2, with TRBD1 identical over 7 bases. Unmatched junction bases numbered 6, after V lost 7 bases and J lost 4 bases. The CDR3 has 13 amino acids. Germline values: CDR1 MNHEY, CDR2 SVGEGT. CDR3 coding DNA: TGTGCCAGCACCTCGACAGGGATCTATGGCTACACCTTC. It translates to CASTSTGIYGYTF.

This clonotype was recorded at least ten times. The rearrangement uses TRBV9 and TRBJ1-2; D not certain. This CDR3 has 14 residues. The V end lost 0 bases, the J end lost 2 bases, and 8 bases lay between the germline ends. CDR1 is SGDLS and CDR2 is YYNGEE in the germline V gene. CDR3 loop: CASSVATANYGYTF. CDR3 bases: TGTGCCAGCAGCGTAGCTACGGCGAACTATGGCTACACCTTC.

This clonotype was recorded many times. The chain is built from TRBV6-2 or TRBV6-3 and TRBJ2-3, with no clear D. The CDR3 spans 12 residues. V lost 0 bases, J lost 7 bases, and 5 bases lay in between. Germline-derived CDR1 and CDR2 are MNHEY and SVGEGT. The CDR3 sequence: CASSYSRNTQYF. DNA of the CDR3: TGTGCCAGCAGTTACTCGAGAAATACGCAGTATTTT.

Ten or more counts support this clonotype. The chain employs TRBV20-1 and TRBJ2-7; the D call may be TRBD1 or TRBD2 (5 bases each). The germline V gene encodes CDR1 DFQATT and CDR2 SNEGSKA (reference sequence). Deletions cut 5 bases from V and 1 base from J, with 18 bases between. This CDR3 has 15 residues. For the CDR3, the DNA is TGCAGTGCTGGGACCGGGACCCCCGGATCCTACGAGCAGTACTTC. Translation gives CSAGTGTPGSYEQYF.

This clonotype showed up many times. The chain is built from TRBV7-2 and TRBJ1-3; D gene uncertain. This CDR3 is 14 amino acids long. Germline V gives CDR1 SGHTA, CDR2 FQGNSA. With 1 base removed from V and 1 base from J, the gap between germline ends came to 5 bases. CDR3 region: CASSLGLSGNTIYF. CDR3 nucleotides: TGTGCCAGCAGCTTAGGGTTGTCTGGAAACACCATATATTTT.